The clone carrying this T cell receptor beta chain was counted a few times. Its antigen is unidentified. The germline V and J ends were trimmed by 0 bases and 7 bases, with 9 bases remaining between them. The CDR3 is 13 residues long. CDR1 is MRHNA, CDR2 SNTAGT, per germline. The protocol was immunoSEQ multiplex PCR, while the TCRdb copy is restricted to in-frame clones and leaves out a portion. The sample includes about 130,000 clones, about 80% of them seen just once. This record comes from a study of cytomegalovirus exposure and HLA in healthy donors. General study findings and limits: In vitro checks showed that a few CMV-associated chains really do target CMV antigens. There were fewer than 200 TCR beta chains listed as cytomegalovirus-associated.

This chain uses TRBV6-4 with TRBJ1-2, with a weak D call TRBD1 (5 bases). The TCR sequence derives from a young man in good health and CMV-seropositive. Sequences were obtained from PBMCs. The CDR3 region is CASSDSYGGGYTF. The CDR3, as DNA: TGTGCCAGCAGTGACTCGTACGGGGGTGGCTACACCTTC.